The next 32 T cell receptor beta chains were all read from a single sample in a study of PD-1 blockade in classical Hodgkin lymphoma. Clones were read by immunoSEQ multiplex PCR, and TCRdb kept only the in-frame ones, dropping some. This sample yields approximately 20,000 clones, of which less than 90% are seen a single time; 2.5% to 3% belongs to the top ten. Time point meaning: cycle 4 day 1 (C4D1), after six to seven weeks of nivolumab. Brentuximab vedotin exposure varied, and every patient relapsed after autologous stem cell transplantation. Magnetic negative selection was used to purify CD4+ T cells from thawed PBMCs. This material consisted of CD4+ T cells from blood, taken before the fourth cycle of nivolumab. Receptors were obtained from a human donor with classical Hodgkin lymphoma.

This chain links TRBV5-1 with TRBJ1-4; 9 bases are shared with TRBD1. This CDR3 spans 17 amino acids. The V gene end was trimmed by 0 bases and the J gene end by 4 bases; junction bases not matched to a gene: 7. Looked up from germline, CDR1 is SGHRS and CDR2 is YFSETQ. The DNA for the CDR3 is TGCGCCAGCAGCTTGGGGCGGACAGGGGCCTTTAATGAAAAACTGTTTTTT. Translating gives CASSLGRTGAFNEKLFF.

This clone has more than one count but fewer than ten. CDR3 protein: CASRGGGYEQYF. The CDR3 DNA is TGCGCCAGCAGAGGGGGCGGGTACGAGCAGTACTTC. This rearrangement joins TRBV5-1 to TRBJ2-7; TRBD1 matches at 7 bases. V shed 5 bases and J 4 bases; nucleotides not matched to a gene: 3. From germline, CDR1 is SGHRS and CDR2 YFSETQ. The CDR3 is made up of 12 amino acids. Together with reference TRBV5-1 and TRBJ2-7, the CDR3 gives the full variable domain: KAGVTQTPRYLIKTRGQQVTLSCSPISGHRSVSWYQQTPGQGLQFLFEYFSETQRNKGNFPGRFSGRQFSNSRSEMNVSTLELGDSALYLCASRGGGYEQYFGPGTRLTVT.

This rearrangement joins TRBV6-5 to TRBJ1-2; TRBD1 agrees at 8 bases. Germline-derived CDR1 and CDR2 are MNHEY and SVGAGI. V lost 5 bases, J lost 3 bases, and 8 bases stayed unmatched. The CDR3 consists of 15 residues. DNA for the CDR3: TGTGCCAGCAGTAGACCGGGACAGGTTTACTATGGCTACACCTTC. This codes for CASSRPGQVYYGYTF.

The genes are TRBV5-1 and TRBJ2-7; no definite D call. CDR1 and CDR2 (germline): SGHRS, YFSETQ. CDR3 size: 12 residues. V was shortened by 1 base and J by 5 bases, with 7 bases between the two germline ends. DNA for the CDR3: TGCGCCAGCAGCTTGCCACCGAACGAGCAGTACTTC. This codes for CASSLPPNEQYF.

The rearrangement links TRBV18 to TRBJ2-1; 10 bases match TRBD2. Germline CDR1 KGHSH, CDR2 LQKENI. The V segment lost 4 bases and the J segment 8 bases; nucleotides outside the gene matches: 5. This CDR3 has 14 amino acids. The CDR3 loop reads CASSLLAGDDEQFF. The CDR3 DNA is TGTGCCAGCTCACTTCTAGCGGGAGATGATGAGCAGTTCTTC.

CDR3: CSVNRARGEQFF. DNA for the CDR3: TGCAGCGTTAACAGGGCGAGGGGTGAGCAGTTCTTC. The chain joins TRBV29-1 to TRBJ2-1; D may be TRBD1 (6 bases). The CDR3 is made up of 12 amino acids. In germline, CDR1 is SQVTM, CDR2 ANQGSEA. V gave up 5 bases and J gave up 9 bases, with 14 bases separating them.

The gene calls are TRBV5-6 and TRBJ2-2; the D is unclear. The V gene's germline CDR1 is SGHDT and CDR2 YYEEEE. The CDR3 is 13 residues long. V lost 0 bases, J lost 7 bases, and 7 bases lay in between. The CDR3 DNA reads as TGTGCCAGCAGCTTGGCCTCTGGCGGGGAGCTGTTTTTT. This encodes CASSLASGGELFF.

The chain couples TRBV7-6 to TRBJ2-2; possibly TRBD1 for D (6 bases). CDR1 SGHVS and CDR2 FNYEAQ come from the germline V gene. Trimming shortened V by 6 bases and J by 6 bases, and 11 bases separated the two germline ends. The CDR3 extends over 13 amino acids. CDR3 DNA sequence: TGTGCCAGCAGACGACAGGTCCCCGGGGAGCTGTTTTTT. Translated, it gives CASRRQVPGELFF.

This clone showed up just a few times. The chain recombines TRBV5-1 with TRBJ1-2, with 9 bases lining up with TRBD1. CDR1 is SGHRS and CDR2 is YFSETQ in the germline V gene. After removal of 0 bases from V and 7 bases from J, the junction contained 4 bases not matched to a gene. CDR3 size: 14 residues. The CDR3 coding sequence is TGCGCCAGCAGCTTGGACAGGGGGCGAGGTGGCTACACCTTC. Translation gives CASSLDRGRGGYTF.

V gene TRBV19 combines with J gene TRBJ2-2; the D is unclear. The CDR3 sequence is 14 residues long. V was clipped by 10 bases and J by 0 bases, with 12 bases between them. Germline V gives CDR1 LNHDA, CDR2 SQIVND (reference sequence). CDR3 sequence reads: CATAAGPNTGELFF. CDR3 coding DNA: TGTGCCACCGCGGCTGGGCCGAACACCGGGGAGCTGTTTTTT.

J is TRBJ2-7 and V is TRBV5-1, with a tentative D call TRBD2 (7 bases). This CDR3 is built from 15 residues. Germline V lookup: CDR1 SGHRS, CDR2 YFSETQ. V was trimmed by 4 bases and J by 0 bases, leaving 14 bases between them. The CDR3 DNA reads TGCGCCAGCAGCCGCCCGGGGGGCAGCTCCTACGAGCAGTACTTC. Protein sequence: CASSRPGGSSYEQYF. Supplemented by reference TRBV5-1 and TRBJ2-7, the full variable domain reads KAGVTQTPRYLIKTRGQQVTLSCSPISGHRSVSWYQQTPGQGLQFLFEYFSETQRNKGNFPGRFSGRQFSNSRSEMNVSTLELGDSALYLCASSRPGGSSYEQYFGPGTRLTVT.

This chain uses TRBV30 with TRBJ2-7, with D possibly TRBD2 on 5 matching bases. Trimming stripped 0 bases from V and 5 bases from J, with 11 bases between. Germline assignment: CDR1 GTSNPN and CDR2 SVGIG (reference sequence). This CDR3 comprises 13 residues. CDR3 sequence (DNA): TGTGCCTGGAGTGTACACAGCGGTGACGAGCAGTACTTC. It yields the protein CAWSVHSGDEQYF. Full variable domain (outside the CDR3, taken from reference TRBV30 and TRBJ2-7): SQTIHQWPATLVQPVGSPLSLECTVEGTSNPNLYWYRQAAGRGLQLLFYSVGIGQISSEVPQNLSASRPQDRQFILSSKKLLLSDSGFYLCAWSVHSGDEQYFGPGTRLTVT.

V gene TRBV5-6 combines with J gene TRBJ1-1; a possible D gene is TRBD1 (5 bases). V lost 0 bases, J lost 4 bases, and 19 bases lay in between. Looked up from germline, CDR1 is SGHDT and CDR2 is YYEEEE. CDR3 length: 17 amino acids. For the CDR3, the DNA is TGTGCCAGCAGCTTGGGGGAGGGGCGCCTGGGCGGCACTGAAGCTTTCTTT. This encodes CASSLGEGRLGGTEAFF.

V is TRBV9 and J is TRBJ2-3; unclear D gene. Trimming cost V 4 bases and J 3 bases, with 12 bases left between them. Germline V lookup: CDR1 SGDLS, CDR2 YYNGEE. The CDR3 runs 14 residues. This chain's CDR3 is CASSLTGATDTQYF. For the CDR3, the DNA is TGTGCCAGCAGCTTAACCGGAGCGACAGATACGCAGTATTTT.

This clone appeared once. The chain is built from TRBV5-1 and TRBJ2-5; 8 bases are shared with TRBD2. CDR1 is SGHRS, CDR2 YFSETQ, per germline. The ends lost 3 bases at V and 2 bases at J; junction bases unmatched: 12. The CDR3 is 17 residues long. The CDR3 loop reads CASSWRVAGSVQETQYF. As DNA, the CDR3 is TGCGCCAGCAGCTGGAGGGTAGCGGGATCTGTACAAGAGACCCAGTACTTC.

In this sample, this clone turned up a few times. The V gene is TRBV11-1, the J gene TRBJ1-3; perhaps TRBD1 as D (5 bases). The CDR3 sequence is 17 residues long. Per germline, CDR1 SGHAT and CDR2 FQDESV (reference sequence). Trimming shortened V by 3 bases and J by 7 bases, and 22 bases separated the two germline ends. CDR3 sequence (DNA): TGTGCCAGCAGCTTGCAGCCGGGACCGACGGTCGGCAACACCATATATTTT. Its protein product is CASSLQPGPTVGNTIYF.

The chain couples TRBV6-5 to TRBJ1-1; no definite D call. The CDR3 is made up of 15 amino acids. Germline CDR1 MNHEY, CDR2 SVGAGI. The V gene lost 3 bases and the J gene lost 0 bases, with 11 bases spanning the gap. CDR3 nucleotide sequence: TGTGCCAGCAGTTATGGGAAGAACGTGAACACTGAAGCTTTCTTT. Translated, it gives CASSYGKNVNTEAFF.

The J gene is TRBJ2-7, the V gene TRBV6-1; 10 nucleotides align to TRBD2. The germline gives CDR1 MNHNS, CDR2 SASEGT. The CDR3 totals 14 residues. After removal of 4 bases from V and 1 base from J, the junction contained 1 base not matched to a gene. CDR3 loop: CASSGTSGSYEQYF. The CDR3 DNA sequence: TGTGCCAGCAGTGGGACTAGCGGATCCTACGAGCAGTACTTC.

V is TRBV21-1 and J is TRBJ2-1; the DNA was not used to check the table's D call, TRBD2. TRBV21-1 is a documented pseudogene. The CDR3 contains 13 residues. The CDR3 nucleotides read TGTGCCAGCAGCAAAGAGGAGACGAATGAGCAGTTCTTC. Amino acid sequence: CASSKEETNEQFF.

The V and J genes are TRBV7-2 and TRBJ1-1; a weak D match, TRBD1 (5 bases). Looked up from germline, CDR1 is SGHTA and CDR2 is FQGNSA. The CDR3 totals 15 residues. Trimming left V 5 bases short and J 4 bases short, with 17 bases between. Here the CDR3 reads CASSAQGALGTEAFF. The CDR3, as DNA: TGTGCCAGCAGCGCACAAGGGGCCCTTGGCACTGAAGCTTTCTTT.

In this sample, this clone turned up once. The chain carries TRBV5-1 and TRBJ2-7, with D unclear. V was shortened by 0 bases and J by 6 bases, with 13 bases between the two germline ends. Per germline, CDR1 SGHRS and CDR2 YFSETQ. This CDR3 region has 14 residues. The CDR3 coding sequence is TGCGCCAGCAGCTTGGATCCTGCGGTCGGCGAGCAGTACTTC. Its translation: CASSLDPAVGEQYF.

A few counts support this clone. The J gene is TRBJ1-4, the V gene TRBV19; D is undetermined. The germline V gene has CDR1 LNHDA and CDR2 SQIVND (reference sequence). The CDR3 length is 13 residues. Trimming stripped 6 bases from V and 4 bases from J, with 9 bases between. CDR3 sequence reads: CASRSGGNEKLFF. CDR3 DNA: TGTGCCAGTAGGTCGGGAGGTAATGAAAAACTGTTTTTT.

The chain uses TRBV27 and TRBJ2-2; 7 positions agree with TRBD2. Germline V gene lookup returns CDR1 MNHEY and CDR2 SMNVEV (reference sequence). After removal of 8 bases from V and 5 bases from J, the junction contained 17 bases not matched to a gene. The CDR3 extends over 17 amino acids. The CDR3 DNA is TGTGCCAGCCGACTCCAGAGGGGAGGGATTAATACCGGGGAGCTGTTTTTT. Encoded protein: CASRLQRGGINTGELFF.

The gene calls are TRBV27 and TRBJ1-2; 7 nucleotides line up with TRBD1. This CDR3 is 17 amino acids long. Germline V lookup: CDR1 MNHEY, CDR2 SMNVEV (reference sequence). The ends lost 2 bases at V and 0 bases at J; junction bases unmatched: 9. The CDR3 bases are TGTGCCAGCAGTTTAAGAGGACAGGCCCTCGCTAACTATGGCTACACCTTC. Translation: CASSLRGQALANYGYTF.

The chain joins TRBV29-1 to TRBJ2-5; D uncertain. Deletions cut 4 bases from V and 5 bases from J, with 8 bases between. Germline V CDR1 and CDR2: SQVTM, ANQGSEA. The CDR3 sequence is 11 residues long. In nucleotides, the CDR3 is TGCAGCGTTGTAACGAGTGAGACCCAGTACTTC. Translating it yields CSVVTSETQYF. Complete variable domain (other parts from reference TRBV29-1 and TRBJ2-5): SAVISQKPSRDICQRGTSLTIQCQVDSQVTMMFWYRQQPGQSLTLIATANQGSEATYESGFVIDKFPISRPNLTFSTLTVSNMSPEDSSIYLCSVVTSETQYFGPGTRLLVL.

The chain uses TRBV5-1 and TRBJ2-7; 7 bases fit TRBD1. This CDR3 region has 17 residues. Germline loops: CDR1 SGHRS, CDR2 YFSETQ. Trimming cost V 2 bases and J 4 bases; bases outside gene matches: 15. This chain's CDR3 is CASSFTPSAGTDYEQYF. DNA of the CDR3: TGCGCCAGCAGCTTCACCCCCTCGGCCGGGACAGATTACGAGCAGTACTTC.

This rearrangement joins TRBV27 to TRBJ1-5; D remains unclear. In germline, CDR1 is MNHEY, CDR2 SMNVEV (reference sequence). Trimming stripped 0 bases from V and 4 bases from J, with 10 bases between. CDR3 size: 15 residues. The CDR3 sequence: CASSLSGGGNQPQHF. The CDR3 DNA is TGTGCCAGCAGTTTATCGGGCGGTGGTAATCAGCCCCAGCATTTT.

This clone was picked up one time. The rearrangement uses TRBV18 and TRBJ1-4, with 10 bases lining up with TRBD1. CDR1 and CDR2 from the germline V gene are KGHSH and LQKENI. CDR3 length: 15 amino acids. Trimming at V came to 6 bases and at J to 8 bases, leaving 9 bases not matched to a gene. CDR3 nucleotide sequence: TGTGCCAGCTCGATGGACAGGGGGAATTTAGAAAAACTGTTTTTT. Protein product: CASSMDRGNLEKLFF.

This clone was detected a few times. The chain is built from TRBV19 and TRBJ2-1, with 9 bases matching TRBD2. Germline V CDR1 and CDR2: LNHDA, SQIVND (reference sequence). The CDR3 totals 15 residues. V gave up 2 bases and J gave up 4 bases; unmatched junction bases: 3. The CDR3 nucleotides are TGTGCCAGTAGTATACAAACTAGCGGGTACAATGAGCAGTTCTTC. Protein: CASSIQTSGYNEQFF.

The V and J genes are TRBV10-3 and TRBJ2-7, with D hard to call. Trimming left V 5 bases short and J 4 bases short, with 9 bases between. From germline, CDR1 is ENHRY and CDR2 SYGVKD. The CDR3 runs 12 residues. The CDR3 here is CAISSDGYEQYF. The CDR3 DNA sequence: TGTGCCATCAGTTCAGATGGGTACGAGCAGTACTTC.

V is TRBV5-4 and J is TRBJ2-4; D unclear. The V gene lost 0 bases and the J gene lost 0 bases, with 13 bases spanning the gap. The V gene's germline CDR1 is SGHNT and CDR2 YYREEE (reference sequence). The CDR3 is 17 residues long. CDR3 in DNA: TGTGCCAGCAGCTTGGACTTGGCTACGATAGCCAAAAACATTCAGTACTTC. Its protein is CASSLDLATIAKNIQYF.

CDR3 residues: CASSEWGSYEKLFF. CDR3 DNA sequence: TGTGCCAGCAGTGAGTGGGGTAGTTATGAAAAACTGTTTTTT. The chain joins TRBV25-1 to TRBJ1-4; D is unclear. The CDR3 contains 14 residues. Trimming removed 3 bases at V and 6 bases at J, with 11 bases between. CDR1 and CDR2 from the germline V gene are MGHDK and SYGVNS.